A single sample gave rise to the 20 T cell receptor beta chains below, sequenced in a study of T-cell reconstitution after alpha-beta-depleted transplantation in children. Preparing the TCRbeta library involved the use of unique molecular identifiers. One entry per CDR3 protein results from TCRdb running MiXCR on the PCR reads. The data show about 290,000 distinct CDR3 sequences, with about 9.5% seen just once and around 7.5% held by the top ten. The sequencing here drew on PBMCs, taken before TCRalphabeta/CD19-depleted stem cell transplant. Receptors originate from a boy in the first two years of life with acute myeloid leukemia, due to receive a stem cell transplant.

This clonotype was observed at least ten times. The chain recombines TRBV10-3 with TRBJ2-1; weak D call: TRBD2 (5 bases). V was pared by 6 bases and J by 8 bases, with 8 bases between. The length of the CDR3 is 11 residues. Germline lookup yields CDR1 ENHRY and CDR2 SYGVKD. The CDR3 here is CAISRDHEQFF. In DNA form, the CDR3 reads TGTGCCATCAGCCGGGATCATGAGCAGTTCTTC.

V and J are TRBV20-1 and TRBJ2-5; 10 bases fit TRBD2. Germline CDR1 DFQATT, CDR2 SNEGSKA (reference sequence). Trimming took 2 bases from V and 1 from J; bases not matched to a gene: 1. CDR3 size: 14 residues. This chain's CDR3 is CSARLAGAQETQYF. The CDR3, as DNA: TGCAGTGCTAGACTAGCGGGGGCCCAAGAGACCCAGTACTTC.

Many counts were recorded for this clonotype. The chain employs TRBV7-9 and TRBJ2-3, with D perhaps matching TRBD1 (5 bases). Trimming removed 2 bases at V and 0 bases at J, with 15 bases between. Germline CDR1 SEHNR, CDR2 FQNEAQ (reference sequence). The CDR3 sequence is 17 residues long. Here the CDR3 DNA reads TGTGCCAGCAGCTTATGGTACTGGGGCTGGAGCACAGATACGCAGTATTTT. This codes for CASSLWYWGWSTDTQYF. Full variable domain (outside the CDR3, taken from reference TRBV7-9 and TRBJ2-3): DTGVSQNPRHKITKRGQNVTFRCDPISEHNRLYWYRQTLGQGPEFLTYFQNEAQLEKSRLLSDRFSAERPKGSFSTLEIQRTEQGDSAMYLCASSLWYWGWSTDTQYFGPGTRLTVL.

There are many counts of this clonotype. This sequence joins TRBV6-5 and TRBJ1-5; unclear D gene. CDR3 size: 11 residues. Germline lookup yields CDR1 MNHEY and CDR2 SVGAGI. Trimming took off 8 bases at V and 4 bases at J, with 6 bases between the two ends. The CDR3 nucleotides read TGTGCCAGCGGGTGGAATCAGCCCCAGCATTTT. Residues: CASGWNQPQHF.

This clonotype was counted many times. CDR3 protein: CSVEDGQGLTDTQYF. In DNA form, the CDR3 reads TGCAGCGTTGAAGATGGACAGGGCCTCACAGATACGCAGTATTTT. V usage is TRBV29-1 and J usage is TRBJ2-3; 8 bases line up with TRBD1. The CDR3 runs 15 residues. The junction had 4 bases not matched to a gene; V was cut back by 0 bases and J by 2 bases. Germline V gene data show CDR1 as SQVTM and CDR2 as ANQGSEA.

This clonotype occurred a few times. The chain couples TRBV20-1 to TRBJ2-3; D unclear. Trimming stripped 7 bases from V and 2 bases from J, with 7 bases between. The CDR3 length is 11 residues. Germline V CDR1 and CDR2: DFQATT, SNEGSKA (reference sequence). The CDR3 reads CSERVTDTQYF. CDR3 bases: TGCAGTGAACGGGTCACAGATACGCAGTATTTT.

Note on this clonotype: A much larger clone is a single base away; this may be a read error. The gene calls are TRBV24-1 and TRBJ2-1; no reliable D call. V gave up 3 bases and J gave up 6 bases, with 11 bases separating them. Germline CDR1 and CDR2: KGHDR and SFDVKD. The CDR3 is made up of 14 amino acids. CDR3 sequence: CATSDLVGLNEQFF. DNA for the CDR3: TGTGCCACCAGTGATCTAGTGGGTCTCAATGAGCAGTTCTTC.

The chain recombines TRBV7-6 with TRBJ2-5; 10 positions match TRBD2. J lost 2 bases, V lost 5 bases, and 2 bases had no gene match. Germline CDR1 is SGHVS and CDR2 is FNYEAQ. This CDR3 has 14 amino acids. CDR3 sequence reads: CASSQTSGQETQYF. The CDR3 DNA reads TGTGCCAGCAGCCAGACTAGCGGGCAAGAGACCCAGTACTTC.

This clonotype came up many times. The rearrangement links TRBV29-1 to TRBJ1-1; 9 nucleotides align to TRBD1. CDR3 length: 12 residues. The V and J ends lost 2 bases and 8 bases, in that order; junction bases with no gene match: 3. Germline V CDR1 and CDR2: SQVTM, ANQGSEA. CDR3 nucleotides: TGCAGCGTTGAATGGGGACAGGGCGAAGCTTTCTTT. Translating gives CSVEWGQGEAFF.

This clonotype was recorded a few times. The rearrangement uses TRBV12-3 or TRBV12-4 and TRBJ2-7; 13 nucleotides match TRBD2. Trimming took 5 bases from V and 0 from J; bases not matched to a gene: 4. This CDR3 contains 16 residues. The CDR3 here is CASSPGTSGTSYEQYF. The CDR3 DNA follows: TGTGCCAGCAGTCCTGGGACTAGCGGGACCTCCTACGAGCAGTACTTC.

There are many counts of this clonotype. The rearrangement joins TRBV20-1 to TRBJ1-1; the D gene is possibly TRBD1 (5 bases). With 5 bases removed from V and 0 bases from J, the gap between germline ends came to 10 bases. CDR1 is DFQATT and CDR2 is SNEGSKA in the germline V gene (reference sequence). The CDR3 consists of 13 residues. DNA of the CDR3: TGCAGTGCTCCCAGGGAGATGAACACTGAAGCTTTCTTT. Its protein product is CSAPREMNTEAFF.

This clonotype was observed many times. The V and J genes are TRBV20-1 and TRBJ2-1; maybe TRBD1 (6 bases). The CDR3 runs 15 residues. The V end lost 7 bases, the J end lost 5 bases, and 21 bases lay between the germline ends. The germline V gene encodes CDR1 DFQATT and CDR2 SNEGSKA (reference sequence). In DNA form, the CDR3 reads TGCAGTGTCAAGGGTGGGGCAGGGGACCACAATGAGCAGTTCTTC. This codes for CSVKGGAGDHNEQFF.

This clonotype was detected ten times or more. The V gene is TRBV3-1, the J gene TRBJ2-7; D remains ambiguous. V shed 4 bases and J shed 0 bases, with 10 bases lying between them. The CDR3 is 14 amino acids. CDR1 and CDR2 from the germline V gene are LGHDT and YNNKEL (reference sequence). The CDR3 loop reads CASSLSVNSYEQYF. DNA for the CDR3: TGTGCCAGCAGCCTGAGCGTCAACTCCTACGAGCAGTACTTC.

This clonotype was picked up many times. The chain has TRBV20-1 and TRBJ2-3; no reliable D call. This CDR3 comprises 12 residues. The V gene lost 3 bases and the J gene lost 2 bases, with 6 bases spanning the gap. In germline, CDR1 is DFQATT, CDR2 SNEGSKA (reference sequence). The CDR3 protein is CSARPTTDTQYF. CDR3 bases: TGCAGTGCTAGGCCCACCACAGATACGCAGTATTTT.

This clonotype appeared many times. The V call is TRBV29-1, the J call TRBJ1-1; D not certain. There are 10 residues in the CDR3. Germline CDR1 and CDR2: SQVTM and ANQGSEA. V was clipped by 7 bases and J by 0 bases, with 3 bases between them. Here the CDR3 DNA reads TGCAGCGGGGTGAACACTGAAGCTTTCTTT. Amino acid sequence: CSGVNTEAFF.

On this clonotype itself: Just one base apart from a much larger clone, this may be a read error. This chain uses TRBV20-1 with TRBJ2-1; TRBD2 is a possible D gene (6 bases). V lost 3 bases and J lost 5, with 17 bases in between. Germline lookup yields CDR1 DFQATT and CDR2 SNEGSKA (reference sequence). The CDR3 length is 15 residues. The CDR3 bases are TGCAGTGCTAGGGGGCTGGAGGGCCCTAACAATGAGCAGTTCTTC. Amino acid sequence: CSARGLEGPNNEQFF.

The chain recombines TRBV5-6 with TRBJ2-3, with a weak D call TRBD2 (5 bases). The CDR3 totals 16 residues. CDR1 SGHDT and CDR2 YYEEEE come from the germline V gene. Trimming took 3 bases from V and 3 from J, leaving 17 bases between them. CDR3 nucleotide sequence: TGTGCCAGCAGCTATGGACTCCCCCGGAGGACAGATACGCAGTATTTT. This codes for CASSYGLPRRTDTQYF.

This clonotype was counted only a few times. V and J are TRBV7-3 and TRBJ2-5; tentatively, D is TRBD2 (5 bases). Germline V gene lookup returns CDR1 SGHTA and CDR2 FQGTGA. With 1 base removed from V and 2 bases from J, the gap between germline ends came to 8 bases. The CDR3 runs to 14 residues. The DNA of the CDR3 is TGTGCCAGCAGCTTAATGGGAGCACAAGAGACCCAGTACTTC. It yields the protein CASSLMGAQETQYF.

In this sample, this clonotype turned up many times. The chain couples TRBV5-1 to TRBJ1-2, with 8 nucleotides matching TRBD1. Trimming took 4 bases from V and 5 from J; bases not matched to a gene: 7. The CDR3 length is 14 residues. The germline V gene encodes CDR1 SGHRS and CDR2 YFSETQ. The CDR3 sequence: CASSAGTGGYGYTF. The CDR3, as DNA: TGCGCCAGCAGCGCCGGAACAGGGGGATATGGCTACACCTTC.

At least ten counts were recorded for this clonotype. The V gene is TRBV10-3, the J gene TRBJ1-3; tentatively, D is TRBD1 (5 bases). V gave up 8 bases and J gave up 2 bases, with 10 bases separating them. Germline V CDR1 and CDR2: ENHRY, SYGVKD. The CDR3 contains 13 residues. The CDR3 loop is CAICRGAGNTIYF. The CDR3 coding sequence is TGTGCCATCTGCCGGGGGGCTGGAAACACCATATATTTT.